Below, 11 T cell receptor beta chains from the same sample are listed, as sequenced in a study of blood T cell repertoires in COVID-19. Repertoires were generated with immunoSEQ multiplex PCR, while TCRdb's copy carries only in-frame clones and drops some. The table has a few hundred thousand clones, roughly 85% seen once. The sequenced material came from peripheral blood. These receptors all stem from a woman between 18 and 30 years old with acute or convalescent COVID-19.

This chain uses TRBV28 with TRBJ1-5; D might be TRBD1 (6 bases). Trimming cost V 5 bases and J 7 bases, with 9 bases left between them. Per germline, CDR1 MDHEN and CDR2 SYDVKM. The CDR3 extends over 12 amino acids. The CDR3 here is CASSRGGQPQHF. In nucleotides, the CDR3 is TGTGCCAGCAGTAGGGGGGGACAGCCCCAGCATTTT.

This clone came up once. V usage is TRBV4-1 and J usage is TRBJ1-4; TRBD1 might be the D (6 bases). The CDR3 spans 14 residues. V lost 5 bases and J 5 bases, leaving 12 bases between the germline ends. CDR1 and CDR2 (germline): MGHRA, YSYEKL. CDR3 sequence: CASSKKQGNEKLFF. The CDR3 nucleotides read TGCGCCAGCAGCAAGAAACAGGGAAATGAAAAACTGTTTTTT.

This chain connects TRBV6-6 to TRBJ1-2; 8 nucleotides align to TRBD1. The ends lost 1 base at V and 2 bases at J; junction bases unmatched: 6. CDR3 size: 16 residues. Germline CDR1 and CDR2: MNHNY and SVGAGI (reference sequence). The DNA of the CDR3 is TGTGCCAGCAGTTACTGGGCAGGGGGCCTCAACTATGGCTACACCTTC. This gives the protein CASSYWAGGLNYGYTF.

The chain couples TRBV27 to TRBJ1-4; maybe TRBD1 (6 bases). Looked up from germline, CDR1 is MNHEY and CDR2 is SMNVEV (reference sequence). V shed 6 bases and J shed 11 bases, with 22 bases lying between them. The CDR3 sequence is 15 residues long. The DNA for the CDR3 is TGTGCCAGCAGGTACTACAGGGATGGGGGTAATAAACTGTTTTTT. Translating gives CASRYYRDGGNKLFF.

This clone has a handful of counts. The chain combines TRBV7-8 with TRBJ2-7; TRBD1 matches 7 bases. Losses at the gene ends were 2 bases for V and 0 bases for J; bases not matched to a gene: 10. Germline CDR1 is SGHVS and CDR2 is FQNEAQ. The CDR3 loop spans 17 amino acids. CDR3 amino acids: CASSLFFGPGGSYEQYF. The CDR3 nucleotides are TGTGCCAGCAGCTTATTTTTTGGGCCAGGGGGCTCCTACGAGCAGTACTTC.

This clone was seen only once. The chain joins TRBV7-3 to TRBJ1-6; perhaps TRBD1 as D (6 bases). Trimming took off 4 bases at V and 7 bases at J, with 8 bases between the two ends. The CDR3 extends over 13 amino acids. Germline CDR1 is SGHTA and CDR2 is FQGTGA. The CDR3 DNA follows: TGTGCCAGCAGCTATACAGGGAATTCACCCCTCCACTTT. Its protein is CASSYTGNSPLHF.

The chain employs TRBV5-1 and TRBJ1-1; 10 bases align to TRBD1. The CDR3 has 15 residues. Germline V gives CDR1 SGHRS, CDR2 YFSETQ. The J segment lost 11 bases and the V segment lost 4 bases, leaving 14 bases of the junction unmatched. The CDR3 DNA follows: TGCGCCAGCAGCCCCAGAGATTCCGGGACAGGGGTTGCTTTCTTT. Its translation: CASSPRDSGTGVAFF.

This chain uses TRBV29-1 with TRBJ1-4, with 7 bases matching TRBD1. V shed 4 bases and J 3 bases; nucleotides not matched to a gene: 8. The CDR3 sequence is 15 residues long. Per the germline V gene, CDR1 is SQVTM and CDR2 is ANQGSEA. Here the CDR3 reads CSVALMTGSNEKLFF. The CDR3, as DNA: TGCAGCGTTGCCCTCATGACAGGGTCTAATGAAAAACTGTTTTTT. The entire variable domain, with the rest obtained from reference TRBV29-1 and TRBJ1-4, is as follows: SAVISQKPSRDICQRGTSLTIQCQVDSQVTMMFWYRQQPGQSLTLIATANQGSEATYESGFVIDKFPISRPNLTFSTLTVSNMSPEDSSIYLCSVALMTGSNEKLFFGSGTQLSVL.

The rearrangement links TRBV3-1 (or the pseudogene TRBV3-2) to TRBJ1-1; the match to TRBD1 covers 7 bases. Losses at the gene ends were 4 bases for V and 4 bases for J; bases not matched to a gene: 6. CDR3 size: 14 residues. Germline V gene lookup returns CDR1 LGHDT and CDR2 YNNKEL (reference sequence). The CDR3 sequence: CASSRRDRPTEAFF. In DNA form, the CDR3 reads TGTGCCAGCAGCCGCAGGGACAGACCCACTGAAGCTTTCTTT.

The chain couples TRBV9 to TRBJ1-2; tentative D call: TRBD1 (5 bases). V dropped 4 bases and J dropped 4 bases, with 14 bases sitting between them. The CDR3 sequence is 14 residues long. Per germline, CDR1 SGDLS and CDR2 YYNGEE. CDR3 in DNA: TGTGCCAGCAGCCCAGATGGGGGGAGCTATGGCTACACCTTC. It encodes CASSPDGGSYGYTF.

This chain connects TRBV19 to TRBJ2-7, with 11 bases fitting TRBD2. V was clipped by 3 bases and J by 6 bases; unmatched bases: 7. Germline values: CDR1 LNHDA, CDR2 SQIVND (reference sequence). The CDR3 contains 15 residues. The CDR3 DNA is TGTGCCAGTAGTATTACTAGCGGGAGAGTCTCCGAGCAGTACTTC. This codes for CASSITSGRVSEQYF.